This TCR beta chain originates from a study of control samples from healthy donors and cancer patients. Only in-frame clones appear in the TCRdb table, and some are missing; sequencing was by immunoSEQ multiplex PCR. The table lists about 160,000 clones, about 95% of them singletons, with 14% in the top ten. Trimming took 5 bases from V and 5 from J; bases not matched to a gene: 8. The germline V gene has CDR1 SGHRS and CDR2 YFSETQ. There are 16 residues in the CDR3. The chain uses TRBV5-1 and TRBJ2-3, with 13 nucleotides matching TRBD2. This receptor was identified in a man aged 55 to 69 with colorectal cancer. Sample: PBMCs. This CDR3 reads CASRSAGTSGVDTQYF. As DNA, the CDR3 is TGCGCCAGCAGATCAGCCGGGACTAGCGGGGTAGATACGCAGTATTTT.